This TCR beta chain was profiled in a study of response to subunit inactivated influenza vaccine. TCRdb reanalysed the RT-PCR reads using MiXCR and keeps one entry per CDR3 protein. Of about 620,000 distinct CDR3 sequences listed, over 9.5% are singletons. The V and J ends lost 5 bases and 0 bases respectively, with 11 bases between them. The CDR3 consists of 14 residues. Per germline, CDR1 SGHVS and CDR2 FNYEAQ. V and J are TRBV7-6 and TRBJ2-7; D is uncertain. Specimen: PBMCs from blood, collected on the day of vaccination. This clonotype was obtained from a middle-aged man who received an inactivated influenza vaccine. CDR3 protein: CASSPTESSYEQYF. CDR3 DNA: TGTGCCAGCAGCCCGACGGAGAGCTCCTACGAGCAGTACTTC.